The source of this TCR beta chain is a study of CD8 T cells in Susac syndrome. With random hexamers, 0.5 to 1 ug RNA was reverse transcribed. The immunoSEQ assay covered 54 Vbeta and 13 Jbeta segments for CDR3. TCRdb re-derived calls from the immunoSEQ multiplex PCR reads in MiXCR, one entry per CDR3 protein. The table records about 290,000 distinct CDR3 sequences, approximately 91% of them present only once. The V gene lost 4 bases and the J gene lost 2 bases, with 6 bases spanning the gap. This CDR3 contains 12 residues. Per germline, CDR1 SEHNR and CDR2 FQNEAQ (reference sequence). Sequencing of TCR beta was performed on blood CD8+ and CD4+ T cells.

Sequenced material: CD8+ T cells from PBMCs. The origin of this receptor is a human donor with multiple sclerosis. V gene TRBV7-9 combines with J gene TRBJ2-7; the D is unclear. The CDR3 DNA reads TGTGCCAGCAGCTCTGGTACCTACGAGCAGTACTTC. This translates into CASSSGTYEQYF.